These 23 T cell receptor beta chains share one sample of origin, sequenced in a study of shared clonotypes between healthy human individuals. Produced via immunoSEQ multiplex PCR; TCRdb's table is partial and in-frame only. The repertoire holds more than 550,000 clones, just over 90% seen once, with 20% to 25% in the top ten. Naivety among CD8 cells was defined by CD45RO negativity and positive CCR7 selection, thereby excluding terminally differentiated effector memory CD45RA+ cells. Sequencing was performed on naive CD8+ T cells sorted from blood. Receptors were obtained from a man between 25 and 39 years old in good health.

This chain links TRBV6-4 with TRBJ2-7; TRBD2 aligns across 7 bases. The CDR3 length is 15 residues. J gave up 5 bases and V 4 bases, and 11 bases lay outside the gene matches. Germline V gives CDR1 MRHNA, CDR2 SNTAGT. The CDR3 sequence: CASSAPAGYAHEQYF. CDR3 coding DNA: TGTGCCAGCAGTGCTCCAGCGGGATACGCCCACGAGCAGTACTTC.

The chain's CDR3 is CASSEGSGGFDEQFF. CDR3 nucleotides: TGCGCCAGCAGTGAGGGTAGCGGGGGGTTCGATGAGCAGTTCTTC. The chain couples TRBV10-1 to TRBJ2-1, with TRBD2 matching 10 bases. Per the germline V gene, CDR1 is WNHNN and CDR2 is SYGVQD (reference sequence). V gave up 2 bases and J gave up 8 bases; unmatched junction bases: 6. The CDR3 has 15 residues.

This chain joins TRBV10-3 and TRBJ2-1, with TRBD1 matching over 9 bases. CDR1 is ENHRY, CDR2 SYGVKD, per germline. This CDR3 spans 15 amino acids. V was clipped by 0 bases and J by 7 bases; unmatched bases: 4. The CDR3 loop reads CAISESRGTGNEQFF. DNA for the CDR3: TGTGCCATCAGTGAGTCGCGGGGGACAGGGAATGAGCAGTTCTTC.

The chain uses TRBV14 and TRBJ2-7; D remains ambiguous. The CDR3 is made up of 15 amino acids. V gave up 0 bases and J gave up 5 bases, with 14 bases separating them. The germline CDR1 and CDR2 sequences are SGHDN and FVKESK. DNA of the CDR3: TGTGCCAGCAGCCAAGACGCGTCCCGCTTCCACGAGCAGTACTTC. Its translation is CASSQDASRFHEQYF.

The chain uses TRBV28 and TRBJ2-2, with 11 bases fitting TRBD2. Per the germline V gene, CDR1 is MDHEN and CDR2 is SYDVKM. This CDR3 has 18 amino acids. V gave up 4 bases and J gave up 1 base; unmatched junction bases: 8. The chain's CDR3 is CASSSSGTSGVNTGELFF. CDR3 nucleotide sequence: TGTGCCAGCAGTTCGAGCGGGACTAGCGGAGTGAACACCGGGGAGCTGTTTTTT.

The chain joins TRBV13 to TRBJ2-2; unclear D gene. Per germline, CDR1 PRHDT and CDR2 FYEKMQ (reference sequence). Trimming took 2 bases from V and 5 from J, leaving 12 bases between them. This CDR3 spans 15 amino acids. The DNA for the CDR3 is TGTGCCAGCAGCTTATCGGCTAAACCAACCGGGGAGCTGTTTTTT. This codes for CASSLSAKPTGELFF.

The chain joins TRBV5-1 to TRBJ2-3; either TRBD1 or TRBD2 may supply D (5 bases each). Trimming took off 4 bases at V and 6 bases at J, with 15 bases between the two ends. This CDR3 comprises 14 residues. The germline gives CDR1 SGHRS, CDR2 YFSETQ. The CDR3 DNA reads TGCGCCAGCAGCGGGGGAGAGCCTAGCGATACGCAGTATTTT. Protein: CASSGGEPSDTQYF.

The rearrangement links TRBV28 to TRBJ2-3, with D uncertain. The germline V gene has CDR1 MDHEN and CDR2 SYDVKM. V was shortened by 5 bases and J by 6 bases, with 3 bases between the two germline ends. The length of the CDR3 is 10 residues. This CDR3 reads CASSDDTQYF. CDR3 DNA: TGTGCCAGCAGTGACGATACGCAGTATTTT. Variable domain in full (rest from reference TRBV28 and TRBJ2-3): DVKVTQSSRYLVKRTGEKVFLECVQDMDHENMFWYRQDPGLGLRLIYFSYDVKMKEKGDIPEGYSVSREKKERFSLILESASTNQTSMYLCASSDDTQYFGPGTRLTVL.

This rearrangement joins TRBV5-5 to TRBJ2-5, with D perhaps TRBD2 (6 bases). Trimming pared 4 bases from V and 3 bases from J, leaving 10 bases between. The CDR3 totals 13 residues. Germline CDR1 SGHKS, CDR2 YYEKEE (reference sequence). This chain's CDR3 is CASSGDFEETQYF. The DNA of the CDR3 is TGTGCCAGCAGCGGGGACTTTGAAGAGACCCAGTACTTC.

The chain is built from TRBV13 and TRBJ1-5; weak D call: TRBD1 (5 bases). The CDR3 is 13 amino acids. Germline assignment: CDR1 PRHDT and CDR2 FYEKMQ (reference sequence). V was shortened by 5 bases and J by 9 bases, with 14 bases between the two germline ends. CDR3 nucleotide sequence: TGTGCCAGCAGCCCCGGTGGGGGGGGGCCCCAGCATTTT. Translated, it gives CASSPGGGGPQHF.

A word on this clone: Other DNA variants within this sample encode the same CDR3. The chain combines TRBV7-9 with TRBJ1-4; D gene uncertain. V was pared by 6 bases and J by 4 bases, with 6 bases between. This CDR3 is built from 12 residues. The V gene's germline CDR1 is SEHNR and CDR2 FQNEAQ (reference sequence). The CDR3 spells CASRTDNEKLFF. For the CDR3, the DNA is TGTGCCAGCAGAACAGATAATGAAAAACTGTTTTTT.

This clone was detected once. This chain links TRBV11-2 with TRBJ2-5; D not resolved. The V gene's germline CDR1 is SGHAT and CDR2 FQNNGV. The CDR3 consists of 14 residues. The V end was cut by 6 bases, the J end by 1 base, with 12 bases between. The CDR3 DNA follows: TGTGCCAGCAGTCAAGACGGTTTCCAAGAGACCCAGTACTTC. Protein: CASSQDGFQETQYF.

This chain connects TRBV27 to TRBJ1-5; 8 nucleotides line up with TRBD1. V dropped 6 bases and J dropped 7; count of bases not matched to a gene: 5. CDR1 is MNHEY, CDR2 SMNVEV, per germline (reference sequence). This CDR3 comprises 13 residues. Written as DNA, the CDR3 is TGTGCCAGCAGGGTTGGACAGGGCCAGCCCCAGCATTTT. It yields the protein CASRVGQGQPQHF.

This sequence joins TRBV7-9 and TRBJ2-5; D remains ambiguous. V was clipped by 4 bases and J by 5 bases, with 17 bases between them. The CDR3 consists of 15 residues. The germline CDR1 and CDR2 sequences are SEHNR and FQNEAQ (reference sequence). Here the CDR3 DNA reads TGTGCCAGCAGCTCTCCTCCAGGCTTGGTGGAGACCCAGTACTTC. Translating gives CASSSPPGLVETQYF.

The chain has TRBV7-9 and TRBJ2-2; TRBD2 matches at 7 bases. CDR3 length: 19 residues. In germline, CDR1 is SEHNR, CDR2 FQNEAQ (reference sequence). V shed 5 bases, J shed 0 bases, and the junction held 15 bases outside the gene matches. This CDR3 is CASSDTGGKSGANTGELFF. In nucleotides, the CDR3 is TGTGCCAGCAGCGACACTGGCGGGAAAAGCGGGGCGAACACCGGGGAGCTGTTTTTT.

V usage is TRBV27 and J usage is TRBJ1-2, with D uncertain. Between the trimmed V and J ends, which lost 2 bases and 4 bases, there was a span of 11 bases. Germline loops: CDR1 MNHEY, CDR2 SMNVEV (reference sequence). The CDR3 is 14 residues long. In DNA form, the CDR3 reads TGTGCCAGCAGTTTAGGAGCAGAGGCCTATGGCTACACCTTC. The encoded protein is CASSLGAEAYGYTF.

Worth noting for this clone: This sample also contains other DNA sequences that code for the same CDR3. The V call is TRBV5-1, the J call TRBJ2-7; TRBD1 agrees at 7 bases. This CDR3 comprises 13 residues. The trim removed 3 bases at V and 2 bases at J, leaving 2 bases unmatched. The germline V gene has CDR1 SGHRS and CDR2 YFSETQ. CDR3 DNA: TGCGCCAGCAGCTGGGACAGCCCCTACGAGCAGTACTTC. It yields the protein CASSWDSPYEQYF.

CDR3 bases: TGTGCCAGCAGTTTTAGGCGGAGGGCAAACTCCTACAATGAGCAGTTCTTC. Translating it yields CASSFRRRANSYNEQFF. V usage is TRBV28 and J usage is TRBJ2-1, with D possibly matching TRBD2 (6 bases). This CDR3 is 17 amino acids long. CDR1 is MDHEN, CDR2 SYDVKM, per germline. Trimming shortened V by 3 bases and J by 0 bases, and 15 bases separated the two germline ends.

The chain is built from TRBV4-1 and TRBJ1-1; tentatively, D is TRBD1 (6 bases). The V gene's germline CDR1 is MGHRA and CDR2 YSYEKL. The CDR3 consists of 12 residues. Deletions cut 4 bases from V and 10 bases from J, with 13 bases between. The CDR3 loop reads CASSPDSQRAFF. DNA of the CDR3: TGCGCCAGCAGCCCGGACAGCCAGCGAGCTTTCTTT.

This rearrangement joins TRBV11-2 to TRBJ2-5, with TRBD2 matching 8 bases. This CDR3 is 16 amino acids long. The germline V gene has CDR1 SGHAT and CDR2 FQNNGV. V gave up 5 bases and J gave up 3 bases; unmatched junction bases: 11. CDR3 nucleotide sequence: TGTGCCAGCAGCCCCCCGGGAGGGGAAACAGAAGAGACCCAGTACTTC. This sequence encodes CASSPPGGETEETQYF.

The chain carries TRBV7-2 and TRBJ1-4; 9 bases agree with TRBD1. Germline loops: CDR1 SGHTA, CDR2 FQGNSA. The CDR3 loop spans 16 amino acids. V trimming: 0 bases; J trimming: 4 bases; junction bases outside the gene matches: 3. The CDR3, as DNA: TGTGCCAGCAGCTTAGCGAAGGGACAGGGTAATGAAAAACTGTTTTTT. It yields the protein CASSLAKGQGNEKLFF.

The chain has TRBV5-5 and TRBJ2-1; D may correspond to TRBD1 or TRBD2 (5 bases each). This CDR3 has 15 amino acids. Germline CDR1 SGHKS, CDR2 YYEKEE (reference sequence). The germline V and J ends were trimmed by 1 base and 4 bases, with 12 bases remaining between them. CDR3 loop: CASSLFGTQYNEQFF. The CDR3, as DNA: TGTGCCAGCAGCTTGTTTGGGACCCAATACAATGAGCAGTTCTTC.

CDR3 sequence (DNA): TGTGCCAGCAGTTCGAGACTAGCGGGTGACTACGAGCAGTACTTC. Translating it yields CASSSRLAGDYEQYF. The chain has TRBV27 and TRBJ2-7; 10 nucleotides align to TRBD2. CDR1 is MNHEY and CDR2 is SMNVEV in the germline V gene (reference sequence). V shed 4 bases and J 3 bases; nucleotides not matched to a gene: 6. This CDR3 has 15 residues.